The sequence of this T cell receptor (beta chain) was determined in a study of a mutant IDH1 vaccine in newly diagnosed glioma. Background on the study: The first vaccination came 4-6 weeks after radiotherapy alone, or with temozolomide cycles.

As for this clone: The antigen is not known.

Time point here: week 35, safety follow-up. Mutant IDH1 20-mer peptide, at 300 ug, made up each vaccine dose, with topical imiquimod. After removal of 1 base from V and 6 bases from J, the junction contained 8 bases not matched to a gene. The CDR3 length is 17 residues. Looked up from germline, CDR1 is MNHNS and CDR2 is SASEGT. Produced via immunoSEQ multiplex PCR; TCRdb's table is partial and in-frame only. The data show tens of thousands of clones, with 81% seen just once and 4.5% to 5.5% held by the top ten. The genes are TRBV6-1 and TRBJ2-2; 10 nucleotides line up with TRBD1. The sequencing here drew on PBMCs, taken from a glioma patient whose treatment included an IDH1 peptide vaccine. This TCR was sampled from a middle-aged woman with glioma. Some clones in this sample may be carry-over from other donors' samples. The CDR3 is CASSEEVGGTGAGELFF. In nucleotides, the CDR3 is TGTGCCAGCAGTGAAGAGGTTGGCGGGACAGGGGCCGGGGAGCTGTTTTTT.